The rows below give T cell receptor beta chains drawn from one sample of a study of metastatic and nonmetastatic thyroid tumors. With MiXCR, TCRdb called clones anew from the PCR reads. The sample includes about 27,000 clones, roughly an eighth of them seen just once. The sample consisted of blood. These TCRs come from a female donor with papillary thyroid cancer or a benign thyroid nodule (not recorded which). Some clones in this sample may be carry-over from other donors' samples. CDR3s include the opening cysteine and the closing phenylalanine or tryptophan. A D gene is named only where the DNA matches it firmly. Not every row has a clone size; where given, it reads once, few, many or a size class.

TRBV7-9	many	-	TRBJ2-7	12	TGTGCCAGCAGCTTAATAGGCTACGAGCAGTACTTC	CASSLIGYEQYF
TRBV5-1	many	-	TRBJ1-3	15	TGCGCCAGCAGCTTGGTGGCGGGAACTGGAAACACCATATATTTT	CASSLVAGTGNTIYF
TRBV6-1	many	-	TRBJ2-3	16	TGTGCCAGCAGTTGGGGCCTAGCGTCAAGCACAGATACGCAGTATTTT	CASSWGLASSTDTQYF
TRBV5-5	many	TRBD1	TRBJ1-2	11	TGTGCCAGCAGCGTGGAACAGGGGCACACCTTC	CASSVEQGHTF
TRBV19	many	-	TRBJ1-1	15	TGTGCCAGTAGTCTCGGGGGTGGGCTGAACACTGAAGCTTTCTTT	CASSLGGGLNTEAFF
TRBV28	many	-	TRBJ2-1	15	TGTGCCAGCAGTTTATTTGGCAGGACCTACAATGAGCAGTTCTTC	CASSLFGRTYNEQFF
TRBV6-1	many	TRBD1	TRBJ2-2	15	TGTGCCAGCAGTGTAGGACAGGCTTACACCGGGGAGCTGTTTTTT	CASSVGQAYTGELFF
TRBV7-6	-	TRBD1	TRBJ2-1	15	TGTGCCGGCATCTTCGGACAGGGGACCTACAATGAGCAGTTCTTC	CAGIFGQGTYNEQFF
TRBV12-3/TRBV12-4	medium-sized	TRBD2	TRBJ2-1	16	TGTGCCAGCGGACAGGAGACGACTAGCGGGAGTAATGAGCAGTTCTTC	CASGQETTSGSNEQFF
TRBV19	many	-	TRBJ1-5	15	TGTGCCAGTACCCAGTACAGGGTTGGCAATCAGCCCCAGCATTTT	CASTQYRVGNQPQHF
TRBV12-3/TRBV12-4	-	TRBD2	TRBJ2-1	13	TGTGCCAGCAGTTTGACTAGCGGGAAAGAGCAGTTCTTC	CASSLTSGKEQFF
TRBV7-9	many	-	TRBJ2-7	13	TGTGCCAGCAGCCAACAAGAGAGCTACGAGCAGTACTTC	CASSQQESYEQYF
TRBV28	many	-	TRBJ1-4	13	TGTGCCAGCACGAACCTTCCGGATGAAAAACTGTTTTTT	CASTNLPDEKLFF
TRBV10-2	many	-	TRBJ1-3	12	TGCGCCAGCGGGACGTTCGGAAACACCATATATTTT	CASGTFGNTIYF
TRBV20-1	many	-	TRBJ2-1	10	TGCAGTGCGCTCGACAATGAGCAGTTCTTC	CSALDNEQFF
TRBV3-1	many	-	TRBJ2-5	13	TGTGCCAGCAGACCCGGGACAAGAGAGACCCAGTACTTC	CASRPGTRETQYF
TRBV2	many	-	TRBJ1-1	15	TGTGCCAGCAAGGGTCGGGGAACTAAGAACACTGAAGCTTTCTTT	CASKGRGTKNTEAFF
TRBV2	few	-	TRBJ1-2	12	TGTGCCAGCAGTGAATTTTCAAGTGGCTACACCTTC	CASSEFSSGYTF
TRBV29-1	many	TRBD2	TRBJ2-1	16	TGCAGCGTCGTCGGACTTAGCGGGAGGATGTCCAATGAGCAGTTCTTC	CSVVGLSGRMSNEQFF
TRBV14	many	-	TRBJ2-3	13	TGTGCCAGCCGACAGTCTTCCACAGATACGCAGTATTTT	CASRQSSTDTQYF
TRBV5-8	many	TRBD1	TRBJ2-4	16	TGTGCCAGCTACCCCCTCCCGGGACAGGGGATTGGCATTCAGTACTTC	CASYPLPGQGIGIQYF
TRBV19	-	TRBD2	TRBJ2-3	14	TGTGCCAGTAAGCCTAGCGGGAGTAGGAATACGAAGTATTTT	CASKPSGSRNTKYF
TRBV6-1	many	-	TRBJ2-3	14	TGTGCCAGCATGCGGGCGGTGGGGGCAGATACGCAGTATTTT	CASMRAVGADTQYF
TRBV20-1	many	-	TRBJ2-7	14	TGCAGTGCTACCGAGCTTGTTTTTGGCTACGAGCAGTACTTC	CSATELVFGYEQYF
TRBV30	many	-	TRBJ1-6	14	TGTGCCTGGAGCTCGACCTTTTGGTCTTCACCCCTCCACTTT	CAWSSTFWSSPLHF
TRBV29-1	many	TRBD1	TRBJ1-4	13	TGCAGCGTTTCGGACAGGGCGGGGGAAAAACTGTTTTTT	CSVSDRAGEKLFF
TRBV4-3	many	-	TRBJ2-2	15	TGCGCCAGCAGCCAAGATAGCCAGGGCCCCGGGGAGCTGTTTTTT	CASSQDSQGPGELFF
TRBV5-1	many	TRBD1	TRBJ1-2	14	TGCGCCAGCAGACAGCAGACAGGGGACTATGGCTACACCTTC	CASRQQTGDYGYTF
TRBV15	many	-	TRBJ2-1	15	TGTGCCACCAGCAGAGATTGGCGGCCGCTGGGTGAGCAGTTCTTC	CATSRDWRPLGEQFF
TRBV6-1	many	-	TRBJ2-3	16	TGTGCCATTGGCCGTTGGGGTGGTGGGGGGTTGGATACGCAGTATTTT	CAIGRWGGGGLDTQYF
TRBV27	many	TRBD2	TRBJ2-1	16	TGTGCCAGCAGTCCTCGACTAGCGGGGGGTGGGGGGGAGCAGTTCTTC	CASSPRLAGGGGEQFF
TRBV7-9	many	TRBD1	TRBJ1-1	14	TGTGCCAGCACCTCGGGACAGGTGAACACTGAAGCTTTCTTT	CASTSGQVNTEAFF
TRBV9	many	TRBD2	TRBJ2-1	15	TGTGCCAGCAGCGTGACCAGCGGGAGGGTAACTGAGCAGTTCTTC	CASSVTSGRVTEQFF
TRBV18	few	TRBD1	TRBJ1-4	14	TGTGCCAGCTCTCCGGGACAGGGGCATGAAAAACTGTTTTTT	CASSPGQGHEKLFF
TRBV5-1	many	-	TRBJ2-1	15	TGCGCCAGCAGTACGAGGCTCCAGGGGTACAATGAGCAGTTCTTC	CASSTRLQGYNEQFF
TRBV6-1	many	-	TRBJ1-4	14	TGTGCCAGCAGTGAATTGGGGGGAGGCGAAAAACTGTTTTTT	CASSELGGGEKLFF
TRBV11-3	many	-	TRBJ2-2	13	TGTGCCAGCAGCCCCCGGAACACCGGGGAGCTGTTTTTT	CASSPRNTGELFF
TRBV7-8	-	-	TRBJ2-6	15	TGTGCCAGCAGCTTAGCCGCCTCTGGGGCCAACGTCCTGACTTTC	CASSLAASGANVLTF
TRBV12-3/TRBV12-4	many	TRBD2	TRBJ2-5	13	TGTGCCAGCAGTTTGGGGACTATCGAGACCCAGTACTTC	CASSLGTIETQYF
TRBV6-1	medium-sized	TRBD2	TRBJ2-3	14	TGTGCCAGCAGTGGAGCGGGAGACACAGATACGCAGTATTTT	CASSGAGDTDTQYF
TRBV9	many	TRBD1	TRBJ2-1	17	TGTGCCAGCAGCCCATCACCCGGACAGGGACCCTACAATGAGCAGTTCTTC	CASSPSPGQGPYNEQFF
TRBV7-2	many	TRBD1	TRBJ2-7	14	TGTGCCAGCAGCTTAGGGCAGGGGGAAGGCGAGCAGTACTTC	CASSLGQGEGEQYF
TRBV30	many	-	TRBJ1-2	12	TGTGCCTGGAGTGTAACAAACTATGGCTACACCTTC	CAWSVTNYGYTF
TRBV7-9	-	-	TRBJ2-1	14	TGTGCCAGCAGCTTAGCTGCAGTATACAATGAGCAGTTCTTC	CASSLAAVYNEQFF
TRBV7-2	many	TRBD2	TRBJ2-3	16	TGTGCCAGCAGCTTATCTAGCGGGAGCGGCACAGATACGCAGTATTTT	CASSLSSGSGTDTQYF
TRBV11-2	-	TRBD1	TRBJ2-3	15	TGTGCCAGCAGCTACCGGACAGGGAGCACAGATACGCAGTATTTT	CASSYRTGSTDTQYF
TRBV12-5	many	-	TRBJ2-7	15	TGTGCTAGTGGTCCCCCGCGGGGGCAGGGCCACGAGCAGTACTTC	CASGPPRGQGHEQYF
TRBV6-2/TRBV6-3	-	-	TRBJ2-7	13	TGTGCCAGCAGGATGAATGCGGGTTACGAGCAGTACTTC	CASRMNAGYEQYF
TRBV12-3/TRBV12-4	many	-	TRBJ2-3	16	TGTGCCAGCAGTTTATTGATTAACAGGGCCACAGATACGCAGTATTTT	CASSLLINRATDTQYF
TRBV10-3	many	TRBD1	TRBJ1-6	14	TGTGCCATCAGAGAACAGGGGCGTAATTCACCCCTCCACTTT	CAIREQGRNSPLHF
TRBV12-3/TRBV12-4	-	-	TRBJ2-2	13	TGTGCCAGCAGTTTAAAAGGCGGCGGGGAGCTGTTTTTT	CASSLKGGGELFF
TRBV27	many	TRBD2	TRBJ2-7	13	TGTGCCAGCTGGAGGGAGGGCCATTACGAGCAGTACTTC	CASWREGHYEQYF
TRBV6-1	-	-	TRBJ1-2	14	TGTGCCAGCAGACCTAACAGGGATGACTATGGCTACACCTTC	CASRPNRDDYGYTF